The present T cell receptor (beta chain) was sequenced within a study of T cells in Graves' hyperthyroidism and ophthalmopathy. A lack of ophthalmopathy progression within 18 months defined stable Graves' hyperthyroidism. Patients aged 18 to 65 with hyperthyroidism were newly diagnosed, with duration under 2 months. Using RNA transcripts as the source, TCR beta CDR3 regions were amplified. Using the HTBI primer set, a first-round RT-PCR was run on the TCR CDR3. TCRdb processed the multiplex PCR reads anew with MiXCR; each CDR3 protein has one entry. The sample includes approximately 210,000 distinct CDR3 sequences, roughly 18% of them seen just once. V was pared by 3 bases and J by 4 bases, with 12 bases between. The CDR3 spans 14 residues. Germline lookup yields CDR1 MNHNS and CDR2 SASEGT.

This receptor was obtained from a man aged 45 to 65 with Graves' hyperthyroidism. The V call is TRBV6-1, the J call TRBJ2-5, with no clear D. The sample was blood. In nucleotides, the CDR3 is TGTGCCAGCAGTGACAGCCTCCCCCGAGAGACCCAGTACTTC. Translating it yields CASSDSLPRETQYF.